Listed below are T cell receptor beta chains from one sample, sequenced in a study of blood T cell repertoires in COVID-19. TCRdb's copy holds only in-frame clones and misses some; the assay was immunoSEQ multiplex PCR. Among some 83,000 clones, about two thirds were seen once, and the ten largest hold 14%. Sequencing was performed on peripheral blood. These receptors came from a woman older than 75 with acute or convalescent COVID-19. Both conserved end residues are part of each CDR3. Fields, in order: clone size, J gene, V gene, CDR3 length, D gene, CDR3 protein, CDR3 DNA. A D gene is named only where the DNA matches it firmly. The size entry is marked missing in some rows and otherwise reads once, few, many or a size class.

size: .; J: TRBJ1-5; V: TRBV28; length: 11; D: .; CDR3: CASSQNQPQHF; DNA: TGTGCCAGCAGCCAGAATCAGCCCCAGCATTTT
size: .; J: TRBJ1-1; V: TRBV6-6; length: 15; D: TRBD1; CDR3: CASSPHGGGGAEAFF; DNA: TGTGCCAGCAGTCCTCACGGAGGAGGGGGCGCGGAAGCTTTCTTT
size: .; J: TRBJ1-1; V: TRBV11-2; length: 13; D: .; CDR3: CASSAGTFTEAFF; DNA: TGTGCCAGCAGCGCCGGGACTTTCACTGAAGCTTTCTTT
size: .; J: TRBJ2-1; V: TRBV6-5; length: 16; D: TRBD1; CDR3: CASSYSDRAGYNEQFF; DNA: TGTGCCAGCAGTTACTCGGACAGGGCGGGCTACAATGAGCAGTTCTTC
size: .; J: TRBJ1-4; V: TRBV5-4; length: 17; D: TRBD1; CDR3: CASSGGPAGGGGEKLFF; DNA: TGTGCCAGCAGCGGTGGGCCTGCAGGGGGTGGAGGGGAAAAACTGTTTTTT
size: .; J: TRBJ2-5; V: TRBV29-1; length: 15; D: TRBD1; CDR3: CSVAAGTGGLETQYF; DNA: TGCAGCGTAGCTGCCGGGACAGGGGGCTTAGAGACCCAGTACTTC
size: .; J: TRBJ1-1; V: TRBV15; length: 15; D: .; CDR3: CATSDEGSPNTEAFF; DNA: TGTGCCACCAGCGATGAGGGTTCTCCGAACACTGAAGCTTTCTTT
size: .; J: TRBJ2-7; V: TRBV27; length: 15; D: .; CDR3: CASSLKVGSAYEQYF; DNA: TGTGCCAGCAGTTTGAAAGTCGGGAGCGCCTACGAGCAGTACTTC
size: .; J: TRBJ1-6; V: TRBV6-6; length: 16; D: .; CDR3: CASSSPTGSYNSPLHF; DNA: TGTGCCAGCAGTTCCCCGACGGGCTCCTATAATTCACCCCTCCACTTT
size: .; J: TRBJ1-4; V: TRBV5-4; length: 16; D: TRBD1; CDR3: CASSPDRAPTNEKLFF; DNA: TGTGCCAGCAGTCCTGACAGGGCCCCAACTAATGAAAAACTGTTTTTT
size: .; J: TRBJ1-4; V: TRBV5-1; length: 16; D: TRBD1; CDR3: CASSFRTGPTNEKLFF; DNA: TGCGCCAGCAGCTTTCGGACAGGGCCAACTAATGAAAAACTGTTTTTT
size: .; J: TRBJ2-5; V: TRBV7-5; length: 15; D: .; CDR3: CARSSRPRVQETQYF; DNA: TGTGCCAGAAGCTCGCGCCCCAGGGTACAGGAGACCCAGTACTTC
size: many; J: TRBJ2-1; V: TRBV15; length: 16; D: .; CDR3: CATSRGGSKAYNEQFF; DNA: TGTGCCACCAGCAGAGGAGGGAGTAAAGCCTACAATGAGCAGTTCTTC
size: few; J: TRBJ1-2; V: TRBV14; length: 14; D: .; CDR3: CASSQVQGPYGYTF; DNA: TGTGCCAGCAGCCAAGTCCAGGGTCCCTATGGCTACACCTTC
size: .; J: TRBJ1-2; V: TRBV6-5; length: 15; D: TRBD1; CDR3: CASSDSGTGNYGYTF; DNA: TGTGCCAGCAGCGATTCCGGGACAGGCAACTATGGCTACACCTTC
size: .; J: TRBJ2-1; V: TRBV9; length: 15; D: TRBD2; CDR3: CASSVGLAAYNEQFF; DNA: TGTGCCAGCAGCGTAGGACTAGCCGCATACAATGAGCAGTTCTTC
size: .; J: TRBJ1-2; V: TRBV27; length: 14; D: TRBD1; CDR3: CASSPNRGSSGYTF; DNA: TGTGCCAGCAGTCCAAACAGGGGGAGCAGTGGCTACACCTTC
size: .; J: TRBJ2-1; V: TRBV12-3/TRBV12-4; length: 11; D: .; CDR3: CASSLHNEQFF; DNA: TGTGCCAGCAGCCTACACAATGAGCAGTTCTTC
size: .; J: TRBJ1-1; V: TRBV10-3; length: 14; D: TRBD1; CDR3: CAIREQGYSTEAFF; DNA: TGTGCCATCAGAGAACAGGGGTATAGCACTGAAGCTTTCTTT